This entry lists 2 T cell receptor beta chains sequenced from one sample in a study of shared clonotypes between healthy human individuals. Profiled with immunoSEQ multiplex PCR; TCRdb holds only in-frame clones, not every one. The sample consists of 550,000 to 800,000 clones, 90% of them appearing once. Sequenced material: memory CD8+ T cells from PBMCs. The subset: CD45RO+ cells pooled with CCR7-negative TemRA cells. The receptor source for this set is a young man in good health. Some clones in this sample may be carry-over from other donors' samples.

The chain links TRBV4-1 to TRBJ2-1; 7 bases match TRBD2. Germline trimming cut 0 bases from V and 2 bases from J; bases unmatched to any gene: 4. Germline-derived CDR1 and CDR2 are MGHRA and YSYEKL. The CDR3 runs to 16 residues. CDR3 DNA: TGCGCCAGCAGCCAAGATCCGGCGGGAGCCTACAATGAGCAGTTCTTC. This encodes CASSQDPAGAYNEQFF.

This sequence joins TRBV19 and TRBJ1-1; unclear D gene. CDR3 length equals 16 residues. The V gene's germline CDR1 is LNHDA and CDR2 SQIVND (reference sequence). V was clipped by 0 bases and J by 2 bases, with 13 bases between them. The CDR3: CASSIDLTPFNTEAFF. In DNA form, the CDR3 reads TGTGCCAGTAGTATAGATCTAACACCTTTTAACACTGAAGCTTTCTTT.